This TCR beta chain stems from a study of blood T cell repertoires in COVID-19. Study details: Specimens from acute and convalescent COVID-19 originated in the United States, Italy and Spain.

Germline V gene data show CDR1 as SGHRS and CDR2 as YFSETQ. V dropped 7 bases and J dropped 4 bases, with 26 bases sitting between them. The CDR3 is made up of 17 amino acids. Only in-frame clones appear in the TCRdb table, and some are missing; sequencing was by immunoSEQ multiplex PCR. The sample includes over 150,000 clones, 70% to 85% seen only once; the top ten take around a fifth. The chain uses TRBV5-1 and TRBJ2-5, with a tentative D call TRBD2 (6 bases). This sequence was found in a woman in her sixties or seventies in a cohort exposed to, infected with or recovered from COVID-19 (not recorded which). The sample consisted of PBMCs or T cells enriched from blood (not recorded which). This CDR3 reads CASSEGRGAATAETQYF. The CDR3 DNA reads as TGCGCCAGCTCGGAGGGCCGGGGTGCAGCAACGGCAGAGACCCAGTACTTC.